Sequencing of this T cell receptor (beta chain) was carried out in a study of cytomegalovirus exposure and HLA in healthy donors. The CDR3 is 15 amino acids. Trimming at V came to 2 bases and at J to 6 bases, leaving 4 bases not matched to a gene. Per the germline V gene, CDR1 is SGHRS and CDR2 is YFSETQ. Study-wide findings and caveats: Some TCR beta chains (roughly 150 of them) were listed as cytomegalovirus-associated.

From the 120-subject validation cohort, which was separate from the approximately 720-subject first cohort, the donors were drawn. Details on this clone: Its antigen is unidentified.

The data were produced by immunoSEQ multiplex PCR, yet TCRdb's version contains in-frame clones alone and is incomplete. Found here are tens of thousands of clones, about 94% of them singletons; the top ten hold 4% to 5.5%. Sequenced: PBMCs. The rearrangement joins TRBV5-1 to TRBJ2-1, with 11 bases lining up with TRBD2. The receptor was derived from a man younger than 30 in good health and CMV-seropositive. The CDR3 coding sequence is TGCGCCAGCAGCTTAAATAGCGGGAGGGTCAATGAGCAGTTCTTC. Translating gives CASSLNSGRVNEQFF.